Listed below are T cell receptor beta chains from one sample, sequenced in a study of blood T cell repertoires in COVID-19. The table came from immunoSEQ multiplex PCR; TCRdb's copy has only in-frame clones and leaves some out. The sample has 150,000 or so clones; 88% are singletons. The sample was peripheral blood. Receptors originate from a woman aged 55 to 70 with acute or convalescent COVID-19. Both conserved end residues are part of each CDR3. A D gene is named only where the DNA matches it firmly. For some rows the clone size is stated as once, few or many, or as a class when expanded; others skip it.

TRBJ1-1 | TRBV18 | . | TRBD1 | CASSSDRGEGAFF | TGTGCCAGCTCATCGGACAGGGGAGAGGGAGCTTTCTTT
TRBJ2-1 | TRBV6-4 | once | TRBD2 | CASSTSLAGEYNEQFF | TGTGCCAGCAGTACATCACTAGCGGGGGAATACAATGAGCAGTTCTTC
TRBJ1-1 | TRBV18 | . | TRBD1 | CASSRDSSMNTEAFF | TGTGCCAGCTCACGGGACAGCAGCATGAACACTGAAGCTTTCTTT
TRBJ1-2 | TRBV5-6 | . | . | CASSLVWAGYTF | TGTGCCAGCAGCTTGGTTTGGGCTGGCTACACCTTC
TRBJ1-5 | TRBV24-1 | . | . | CATRGPYPGQPQHF | TGTGCCACCAGGGGTCCCTACCCGGGTCAGCCCCAGCATTTT
TRBJ2-7 | TRBV28 | . | TRBD1 | CASRQTRDRGLIVGYEQYF | TGTGCCAGCAGACAAACCCGGGACAGGGGCCTTATCGTAGGATACGAGCAGTACTTC
TRBJ1-1 | TRBV18 | . | TRBD1 | CASSPRQTGAATEAFF | TGTGCCAGCTCACCTAGACAGACAGGGGCGGCCACTGAAGCTTTCTTT
TRBJ1-6 | TRBV7-2 | . | . | CASSLEARGNSPLHF | TGTGCCAGCAGCTTAGAGGCCAGGGGCAATTCACCCCTCCACTTT
TRBJ1-5 | TRBV10-3 | . | . | CAISEYREGSQPQHF | TGTGCCATCAGTGAGTACAGGGAAGGAAGTCAGCCCCAGCATTTT
TRBJ1-2 | TRBV9 | . | . | CASSVGQEIGYTF | TGTGCCAGCAGCGTAGGGCAGGAAATAGGCTACACCTTC